This T cell receptor beta chain was captured by sequencing in a study of T cells in Graves' hyperthyroidism and ophthalmopathy. TCR beta CDR3 regions were amplified from RNA. In the first-round RT-PCR of the TCR CDR3, the HTBI primer set was used. A single record per CDR3 protein comes from TCRdb applying MiXCR to the multiplex PCR reads. The sample consists of approximately 500,000 distinct CDR3 sequences, about half of them appearing once. Comment on this clonotype: The CDR3 ends on some other residue instead of the conserved phenylalanine or tryptophan, so this is likely a read error.

This receptor was obtained from a woman aged 18 to 35 with Graves' hyperthyroidism. What was sequenced was peripheral blood or thyroid tissue (not recorded which).

In DNA form, the CDR3 reads TGCAGCGTTGAAGATCGGGAGGGTAGGCCTCCAGAGACCCAGTACCTC. Translation: CSVEDREGRPPETQYL. The chain joins TRBV29-1 to TRBJ2-5; 8 nucleotides agree with TRBD2. The CDR3 covers 16 residues. V was pared by 0 bases and J by 4 bases, with 10 bases of the junction left unmatched. The germline V gene encodes CDR1 SQVTM and CDR2 ANQGSEA.